This is a list of T cell receptor beta chains from one sample in a study of tumor-infiltrating lymphocytes in primary liver carcinoma. TCRdb ran MiXCR on the multiplex PCR reads and lists one entry per CDR3 protein. The data show about 110,000 distinct CDR3 sequences, around 83% seen once. The specimen was liver tumor tissue from sampling region 3. The receptors were sampled from a man aged 40-49 years with primary liver carcinoma and hepatitis B virus infection. Both conserved end residues are part of each CDR3. The order of the fields is clone size, J gene, D gene, CDR3 length, V gene, CDR3 protein, CDR3 DNA. D genes are given only for firm matches. Expanded clones are given a class, and other clones once, few, many or no size at all.

once | TRBJ2-1 | TRBD1 | 14 | TRBV6-5 | CVNSLQGSYSEQFF | TGTGTCAACAGTCTACAGGGGTCCTACAGTGAGCAGTTCTTC
once | TRBJ2-3 | TRBD2 | 15 | TRBV6-1 | CASSTGRTSTDTQYF | TGTGCCAGCAGTACCGGGAGGACTAGCACAGATACACAGTATTTT
NA | TRBJ2-6 | NA | 15 | TRBV4-2 | CASNQWDSGANVLTF | TGCGCCAGCAACCAATGGGACTCTGGGGCCAACGTCCTGACTTTC
NA | TRBJ1-5 | NA | 14 | TRBV5-6 | CTSSTTGFNQPQQF | TGTACCAGCAGCACAACAGGGTTTAATCAGCCCCAGCAATTT
NA | TRBJ2-5 | NA | 15 | TRBV6-2/TRBV6-3 | CASSPLLASRETQYF | TGTGCCAGCAGCCCCCTGCTAGCGAGCAGAGAGACCCAGTACTTC
once | TRBJ2-3 | NA | 11 | TRBV4-1 | CASSQTDKQYF | TGCGCCAGCAGTCAGACAGATAAGCAGTATTTT
NA | TRBJ1-5 | NA | 14 | TRBV29-1 | CSVATWSKSQPQHF | TGTAGCGTAGCGACATGGAGTAAAAGTCAGCCTCAGCATTTT
NA | TRBJ2-3 | TRBD2 | 16 | TRBV6-1 | CVSTEKEGGRTDTQYF | TGTGTCAGCACTGAAAAAGAGGGAGGGAGGACAGATACGCAGTATTTT
NA | TRBJ2-4 | NA | 17 | TRBV11-1 | CASSFHVTGGTKNVQYF | TGTGCCAGCAGCTTTCACGTGACTGGCGGGACCAAAAACGTTCAGTACTTC
once | TRBJ1-5 | NA | 16 | TRBV2 | CASSSPVTVGNQPQHF | TGTGCCAGCAGTTCACCCGTGACCGTCGGAAATCAGCCCCAGCATTTT
NA | TRBJ2-1 | NA | 14 | TRBV7-9 | CASSLDGSRSEQFF | TGTGCTAGTAGCTTAGATGGTAGTCGGTCTGAGCAGTTCTTC
few | TRBJ1-1 | NA | 13 | TRBV29-1 | CSVSNRGGTEALF | TGCAGCGTCTCGAATCGGGGGGGAACTGAAGCCCTCTTT
few | TRBJ1-6 | NA | 13 | TRBV11-1 | CASSRTLVSLLHF | TGTGCCAGCAGCCGGACGCTTGTTTCACTCCTCCACTTT
NA | TRBJ2-1 | NA | 15 | TRBV28 | CASSIYQGSYNEQSF | TGTGCCAGCAGCATTTATCAGGGATCCTACAATGAGCAGTCCTTC
NA | TRBJ2-7 | NA | 14 | TRBV6-2/TRBV6-3 | CPICYSDSSYEQYF | TGTCCCATCTGTTACTCGGACAGCTCCTACGAGCAGTACTTC
NA | TRBJ2-3 | TRBD2 | 18 | TRBV5-6 | CASNLATGREGRTDTQYF | TGTGCCAGCAACTTGGCAACAGGGCGGGAGGGCCGTACAGATACGCAGTATTTT
NA | TRBJ2-7 | TRBD2 | 20 | TRBV11-2 | CTSSMREGRTSGLSSYEQYF | TGTACCAGCAGCATGAGGGAGGGAAGGACTAGCGGGCTCAGCTCCTACGAGCAGTACTTC
NA | TRBJ2-2 | NA | 14 | TRBV7-3 | CASSLSLTTGELFF | TGTGCCAGCAGTTTGTCTCTAACGACTGGGGAGCTGTTTTTT
NA | TRBJ2-1 | TRBD2 | 16 | TRBV30 | CAWSAGLAGVGGEQSF | TGTGCCTGGAGTGCCGGACTAGCGGGAGTGGGTGGGGAGCAGTCCTTC
NA | TRBJ1-2 | NA | 12 | TRBV29-1 | CSIVRYTYGYTF | TGCAGCATTGTCCGGTACACCTATGGCTACACCTTC
NA | TRBJ2-3 | NA | 12 | TRBV29-1 | CSVSGEDRPQYF | TGCAGCGTTTCCGGAGAGGATCGGCCCCAGTATTTT
many | TRBJ1-2 | NA | 13 | TRBV6-5 | CASSRGRREGYTF | TGTGCCAGCAGTCGGGGACGGCGTGAGGGCTACACCTTC
NA | TRBJ1-5 | NA | 17 | TRBV11-2 | CVGSLVGVTGSNQPQHF | TGTGTCGGCAGCTTAGTAGGGGTAACAGGGAGTAATCAGCCCCAGCATTTT
NA | TRBJ2-2 | TRBD1 | 15 | TRBV7-9 | CARSAGTGMAWELFF | TGTGCCAGGAGCGCCGGGACAGGGATGGCATGGGAGCTGTTTTTT
NA | TRBJ2-1 | NA | 14 | TRBV7-9 | CASSLPPWFDEQFF | TGTGCCAGCAGCTTACCGCCATGGTTCGATGAACAGTTCTTC
NA | TRBJ2-7 | NA | 16 | TRBV29-1 | CSAMISGAGTPYGQYF | TGCAGCGCCATGATATCTGGGGCCGGCACTCCCTACGGGCAGTACTTC
NA | TRBJ2-2 | TRBD1 | 17 | TRBV5-4 | CASSKVGLQGGTRELFF | TGTGCCAGCAGCAAAGTAGGGCTACAGGGGGGCACCCGGGAGCTGTTTTTC
NA | TRBJ1-1 | NA | 15 | TRBV6-5 | CASSHSMEGSTEAFF | TGTGCCAGCAGTCACTCGATGGAGGGCTCCACTGAAGCTTTCTTC
few | TRBJ2-5 | NA | 14 | TRBV5-1 | CASSLEFHQGTQYF | TGCGCCAGCAGCTTGGAGTTCCACCAAGGGACCCAGTACTTC